This entry features one TCR beta chain sequence. Antigen unknown. Sequencing targeted expressed TCRB transcripts, as all isolated RNA had been reverse transcribed. Naive, central memory and regulatory T cell samples averaged approximately 3.6 million immunoSEQ reads each. The data were produced by immunoSEQ multiplex PCR, yet TCRdb's version contains in-frame clones alone and is incomplete. Of around 150,000 clones listed, about a tenth are singletons. The sample comes from a study of beta chain features in type 1 diabetes. Looking at the study overall: Healthy donors and patients showed comparable age, gender and cell yields. Study-wide points: Researchers report that Type 1 diabetes patients had moderately but significantly shorter TCRB CDR3s across all four CD4+ subsets. Type 1 diabetes patients showed fewer insertions and more deletions at VDJ junctions.

About 116 mL of blood, on average, came from one heparinised draw per donor. This clonotype was sampled from a man aged 25-45 years with type 1 diabetes. The sequenced sample consisted of central memory CD4+ T cells from blood.

The CDR3 reads CASSFYTGELFF. The CDR3, as DNA: TGCGCCAGCAGCTTCTACACCGGGGAGCTGTTTTTT. V usage is TRBV5-1 and J usage is TRBJ2-2; D unresolved. CDR3 length equals 12 residues. CDR1 is SGHRS and CDR2 is YFSETQ in the germline V gene. V dropped 2 bases and J dropped 3 bases, with 2 bases sitting between them.